These 4 T cell receptor beta chains originate from one sample sequenced in a study of T cell responses to AZD1222 COVID-19 vaccine. Profiling relied on immunoSEQ multiplex PCR, and the TCRdb table lists in-frame clones only, not all of them. Of 150,000 to 180,000 clones in the sample, about 90% were seen once. This material consisted of peripheral blood, taken on day 0 of MenACWY control vaccination. Source of these receptors: an adult in good health.

CDR3 in amino acids: CASSFKGNTEAFF. The CDR3 region has the DNA TGTGCCAGCAGTTTCAAGGGGAACACTGAAGCTTTCTTT. The chain recombines TRBV12-3 or TRBV12-4 with TRBJ1-1; D is uncertain. The V end was cut by 3 bases, the J end by 1 base, with 6 bases between. The CDR3 is 13 amino acids.

The chain recombines TRBV11-2 with TRBJ2-2; D is possibly TRBD2 (8 bases). CDR1 and CDR2 (germline): SGHAT, FQNNGV. The CDR3 length is 15 residues. V lost 8 bases and J 5 bases, leaving 18 bases between the germline ends. CDR3 in DNA: TGTGCCAGCGGACCCCGGGAGGGGGCTACCGGGGAGCTGTTTTTT. Translated, it gives CASGPREGATGELFF.

The genes are TRBV6-2 or TRBV6-3 and TRBJ2-7; D remains unclear. Looked up from germline, CDR1 is MNHEY and CDR2 is SVGEGT. CDR3 length: 13 amino acids. V dropped 0 bases and J dropped 5 bases, with 8 bases sitting between them. The CDR3 nucleotides are TGTGCCAGCAGTTACTCGCCGCGCCACGAGCAGTACTTC. Translation: CASSYSPRHEQYF.

This clone occurred a few times. The chain combines TRBV18 with TRBJ2-2; no definite D call. V lost 3 bases to trimming and J lost 4 bases, with 12 bases between them. The germline V gene has CDR1 KGHSH and CDR2 LQKENI. The CDR3 is 15 amino acids. As DNA, the CDR3 is TGTGCCAGCTCACCTCTCGTTAGGAGCACCGGGGAGCTGTTTTTT. Translation: CASSPLVRSTGELFF.